This TCR beta chain appears in the sequencing data of a study of cytotoxic CD8 clonotypes in ibrutinib-treated CLL. Notes on the study in general: Public clonotypes proved infrequent, and on treatment they shrank or remained steady.

The sequencing depth, 1 in 200,000 to 1 in 1 million T cells, was the target. Repertoires were generated with immunoSEQ multiplex PCR, while TCRdb's copy carries only in-frame clones and drops some. This table holds some 140,000 clones, 80% to 90% found once. This CDR3 spans 12 amino acids. Looked up from germline, CDR1 is ENHRY and CDR2 is SYGVKD. Trimming took 4 bases from V and 15 from J; bases not matched to a gene: 4. Details on this clone: The antigen is undetermined.

The rearrangement links TRBV10-3 to TRBJ2-1; 12 nucleotides line up with TRBD2. Sequences were derived from PBMCs, sampled after 24 months of ibrutinib treatment. The sequence came from a human donor with chronic lymphocytic leukemia. The CDR3 bases are TGTGCCATCAGTGCTAGCGGGGGGGCGAGGTTCTTC. Its translation is CAISASGGARFF.